This T cell receptor (beta chain) comes out of a study of PD-L1 blockade in urothelial cancer (TCRdb year 2017). Study-level background: All patients started therapy around 2014 and received atezolizumab 1,200 mg intravenously every 3 weeks. Pretreatment tumor samples, along with matched peripheral blood serially collected before and after atezolizumab treatment, were subjected to TCR sequencing. Blood samples gave median yields of about 140,000 T cells and over 80,000 unique TCRs, along with a median clonality of approximately 0.084. Blood samples were analyzed 3 weeks after the start of treatment (second dose) and 6 weeks after the start of treatment. About 90% of the 29 patients were identified as males with urothelial cancer of bladder origin, and a prior smoking history was reported by 18 of 29 patients. Pretreatment blood TCR-seq was available for nearly 30 patients, at least one posttreatment blood collection was obtained for roughly 25 patients, and tumor TCR-seq was available for roughly 25 patients. Fewer than ten patients reached durable clinical benefit, while 20 patients did not. Patients had an ECOG performance status of 0 or 1 and had received between 0 and 3 prior chemotherapy regimens. In the same patients, pretreatment tumors underwent whole exome sequencing and RNA sequencing in addition to TCR sequencing. Somatic, immune and clinical correlates of response to PD-L1 blockade with atezolizumab in urothelial cancer were the focus of an exploratory multi-omic analysis. Durable clinical benefit was defined as progression-free survival longer than 6 months, and TCR features were also tested against progression-free and overall survival.

The time point label for this specimen denotes: peripheral blood 6 weeks after treatment start. A cohort of about 27 patients with locally advanced or metastatic urothelial carcinoma, treated at Memorial Sloan Kettering on a trial protocol, was included. Peripheral blood mononuclear cells were collected pretreatment and during treatment, with between 1 and 8 total time points per patient. The Qiagen DNeasy Blood extraction kit was used to purify genomic DNA from total PBMCs and from tumor samples. PBMCs were collected pretreatment and during treatment, and were isolated and stored as previously described. Study-wide findings and limitations: A pretreatment peripheral blood TCR clonality below the median was linked to improved progression-free and overall survival. Because the sample size was small (n ≈ 27) and many exploratory analyses were performed, the results are intended to be hypothesis-generating. At 3 weeks after the start of treatment, tumor-associated TCR clones in peripheral blood had expanded more in patients with durable benefit (n of about 20, p = 0.022).

Worth noting for this clone: Its recognized antigen is unknown. There are no base qualities to consult, and no much larger clone falls within one base.

For this chain, trimming is 5 bases at the V end and 7 bases at the J end, and the number of junction bases without a gene match is 6. CDR1 and CDR2 (MNHEY, SVGAGI) derive from the germline V gene. The CDR3 covers 13 residues, taking in both the cysteine and the phenylalanine. The CDR3 DNA has 39 bases and is translated from base 1. To estimate absolute template abundance from read counts, synthetic TCR analog templates were spiked into each PCR. TCRbeta CDR3 regions were amplified from genomic DNA with bias-controlled V and J gene primers using the immunoSEQ assay. Rearranged TCRbeta segments were sequenced at approximately 20X coverage. The original methods were these. Sequencing errors were corrected by clustering, and CDR3s were annotated against IMGT so that V, D and J genes could be assigned. Out-of-frame and stop-codon sequences were excluded, and only productive TCRbeta rearrangements were used in downstream analyses. To compute clonality, Shannon entropy was normalized by the log of the number of unique productive sequences and then subtracted from one. Clones differing between time points or between blood and tumor were identified by Fisher's exact test with Benjamini-Hochberg correction at adjusted p below 0.01. The table was pulled from immuneACCESS by TCRdb, which kept in-frame rearrangements only. Such tables lose some clones; where checked, under half of the loss comes from unresolved V genes, and the rest has no known cause. The D gene and trimming were derived from the DNA, and the V and J assignments and clone size from that table. Recorded for this sample are around 41,000 clones; approximately 83% of them occurred a single time. The ten largest clones add up to approximately 15% of the sample.

The starting material was PBMCs, obtained around atezolizumab (anti-PD-L1) treatment. The sequence is built from TRBV6-5 and TRBJ1-2, and TRBD1 aligns with 8 junction nucleotides. The receptor was isolated from a man in his sixties with urothelial cancer. The CDR3 is CASSPGQGGGYTF. The bases read TGTGCCAGCAGTCCCGGACAGGGTGGTGGCTACACCTTC.